The rows below give T cell receptor beta chains drawn from one sample of a study of T cells after posttransplantation cyclophosphamide. Data came from immunoSEQ multiplex PCR; TCRdb stores just in-frame clones and leaves some out. Captured here are 40,000 to 60,000 clones, none seen once; the top ten comprise over 2%. The sample was PBMCs. These receptors were obtained from a man between 40 and 49 years old in good health, CMV-negative, and a related stem cell transplant donor. Both conserved end residues are trimmed from each CDR3.

V gene,J gene,CDR3 protein
TRBV6-1,TRBJ1-3,ASRYDSASGNTIY
TRBV28,TRBJ2-7,ASAKTDSYEQY
TRBV14,TRBJ2-1,ASSHPGQGNEQF
TRBV9,TRBJ2-4,ASSARVGSGRDKNIQY
TRBV11-3,TRBJ2-5,ASSITGDQETQY
TRBV30,TRBJ2-7,AWSVAGNYEQY
TRBV15,.,ATSREISEQY
TRBV11-2,TRBJ2-2,ASNTGQGFIARTGELF
TRBV6-1,TRBJ1-6,ASRETGGTPLH
TRBV19,TRBJ2-1,ASSITGSSYNEQF
TRBV4-3,TRBJ2-7,ASSQTDRASYAQY
TRBV29-1,TRBJ2-5,SVPRQGQETQY
TRBV30,TRBJ1-2,AWSVTPRQAYGYT
TRBV5-6,TRBJ2-5,ASSLRGTQETQY
TRBV27,TRBJ2-5,ASGELGTQETQY
TRBV27,TRBJ2-7,ASSKLAGELWEQY
TRBV28,TRBJ2-3,ASSGPTGGTDTQY
TRBV7-7,TRBJ2-2,ASSPRTANTGELF
TRBV7-2,TRBJ2-5,ASSLVEAETQY
TRBV9,TRBJ1-1,ASSVEGGTGRAF
TRBV9,TRBJ2-7,ASSAQGARYEQY
TRBV28,TRBJ1-3,ASRGQLSGNTIY
TRBV28,TRBJ1-6,ASSSLFETGANYNSPLH